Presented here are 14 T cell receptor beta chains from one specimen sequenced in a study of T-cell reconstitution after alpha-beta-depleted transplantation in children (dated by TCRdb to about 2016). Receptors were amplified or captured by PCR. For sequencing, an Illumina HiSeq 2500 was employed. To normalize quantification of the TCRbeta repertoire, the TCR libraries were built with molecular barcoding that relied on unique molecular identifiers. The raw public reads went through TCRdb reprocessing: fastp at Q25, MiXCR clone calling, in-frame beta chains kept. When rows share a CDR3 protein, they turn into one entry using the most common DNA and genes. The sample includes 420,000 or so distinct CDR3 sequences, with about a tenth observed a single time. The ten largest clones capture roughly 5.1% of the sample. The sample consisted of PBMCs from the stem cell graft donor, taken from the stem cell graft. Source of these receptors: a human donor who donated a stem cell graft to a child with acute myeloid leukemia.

CDR3 protein: CASLPGLTTDTQYF. The CDR3 nucleotides are TGTGCCAGCCTCCCGGGACTGACGACAGATACGCAGTATTTT. The J gene is TRBJ2-3, the V gene TRBV7-2; possibly TRBD2 for D (6 bases). This CDR3 spans 14 amino acids. V lost 8 bases and J 3 bases, leaving 15 bases between the germline ends. Germline values: CDR1 SGHTA, CDR2 FQGNSA.

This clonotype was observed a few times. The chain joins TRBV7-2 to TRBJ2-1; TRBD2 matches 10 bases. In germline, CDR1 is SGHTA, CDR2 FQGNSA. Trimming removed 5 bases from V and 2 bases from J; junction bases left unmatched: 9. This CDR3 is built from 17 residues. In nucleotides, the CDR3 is TGTGCCAGCAGCCTAGGGCCGGGACTAGCGCCCTACAATGAGCAGTTCTTC. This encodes CASSLGPGLAPYNEQFF.

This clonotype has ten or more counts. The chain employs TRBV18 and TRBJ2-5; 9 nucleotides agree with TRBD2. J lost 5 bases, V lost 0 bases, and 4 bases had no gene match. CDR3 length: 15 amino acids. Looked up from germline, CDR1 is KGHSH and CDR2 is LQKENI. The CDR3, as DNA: TGTGCCAGCTCACCACCTGGACTAGCGCGGGAGACCCAGTACTTC. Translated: CASSPPGLARETQYF.

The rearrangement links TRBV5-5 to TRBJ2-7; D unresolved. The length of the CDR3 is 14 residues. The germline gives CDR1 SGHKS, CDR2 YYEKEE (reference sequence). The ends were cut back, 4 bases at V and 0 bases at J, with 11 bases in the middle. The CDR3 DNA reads TGTGCCAGCAGCGCAGAGTTCTTCTCCTACGAGCAGTACGTC. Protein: CASSAEFFSYEQYV.

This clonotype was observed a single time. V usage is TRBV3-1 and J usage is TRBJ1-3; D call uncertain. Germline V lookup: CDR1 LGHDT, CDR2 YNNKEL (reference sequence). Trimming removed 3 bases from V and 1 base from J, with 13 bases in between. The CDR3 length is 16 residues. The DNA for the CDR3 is TGTGCCAGCAGCCAGTACGCGTGGGCTTCTGGAAACACCATATATTTT. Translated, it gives CASSQYAWASGNTIYF.

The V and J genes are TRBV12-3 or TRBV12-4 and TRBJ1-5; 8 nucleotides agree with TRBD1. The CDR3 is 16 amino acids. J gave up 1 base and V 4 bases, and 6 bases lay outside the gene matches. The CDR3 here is CASSYQQGESNQPQHF. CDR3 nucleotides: TGTGCCAGCAGTTATCAACAGGGGGAGAGCAATCAGCCCCAGCATTTT.

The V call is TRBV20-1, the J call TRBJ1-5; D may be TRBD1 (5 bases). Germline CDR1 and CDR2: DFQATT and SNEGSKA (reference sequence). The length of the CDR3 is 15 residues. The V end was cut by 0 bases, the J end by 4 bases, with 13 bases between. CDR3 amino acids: CSARDWGEFNQPQHF. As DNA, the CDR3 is TGCAGTGCTAGAGACTGGGGGGAGTTTAATCAGCCCCAGCATTTT.

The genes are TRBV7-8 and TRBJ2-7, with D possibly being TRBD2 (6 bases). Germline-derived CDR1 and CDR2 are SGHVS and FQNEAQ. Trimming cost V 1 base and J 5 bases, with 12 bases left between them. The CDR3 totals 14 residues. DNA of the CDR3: TGTGCCAGCAGCTTAGGGCTAGGGACTGACGAGCAGTACTTC. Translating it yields CASSLGLGTDEQYF.

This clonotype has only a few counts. The CDR3 loop reads CSAKQGAGDYTF. The CDR3 DNA sequence: TGCAGCGCAAAACAAGGGGCCGGAGACTACACCTTC. This chain connects TRBV29-1 to TRBJ1-2, with D maybe TRBD1 (5 bases). Trimming cost V 7 bases and J 10 bases, with 19 bases left between them. This CDR3 spans 12 amino acids. CDR1 SQVTM and CDR2 ANQGSEA come from the germline V gene.

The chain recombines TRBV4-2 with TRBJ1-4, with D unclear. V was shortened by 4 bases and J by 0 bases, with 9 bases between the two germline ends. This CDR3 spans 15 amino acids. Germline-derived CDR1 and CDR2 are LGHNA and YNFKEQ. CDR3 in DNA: TGTGCCAGCAGCCCAGACCGTGCAACTAATGAAAAACTGTTTTTT. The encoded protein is CASSPDRATNEKLFF.

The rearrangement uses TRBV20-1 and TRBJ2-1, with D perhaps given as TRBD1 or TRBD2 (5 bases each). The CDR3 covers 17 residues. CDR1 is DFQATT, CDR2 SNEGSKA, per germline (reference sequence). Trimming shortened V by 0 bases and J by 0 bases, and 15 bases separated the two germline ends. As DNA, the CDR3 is TGCAGTGCTAGAGATCCGTTGGGGACGGGCTCCTACAATGAGCAGTTCTTC. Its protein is CSARDPLGTGSYNEQFF.

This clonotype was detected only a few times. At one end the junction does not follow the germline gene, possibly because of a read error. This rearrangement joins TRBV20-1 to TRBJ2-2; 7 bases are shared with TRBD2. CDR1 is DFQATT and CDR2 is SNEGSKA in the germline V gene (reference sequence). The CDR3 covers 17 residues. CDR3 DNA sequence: TGCTGTGCTAGAGATGGAGGTTCTAGCGGTCTGGGGAGGGAGCTGTTTTTT. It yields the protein CCARDGGSSGLGRELFF.

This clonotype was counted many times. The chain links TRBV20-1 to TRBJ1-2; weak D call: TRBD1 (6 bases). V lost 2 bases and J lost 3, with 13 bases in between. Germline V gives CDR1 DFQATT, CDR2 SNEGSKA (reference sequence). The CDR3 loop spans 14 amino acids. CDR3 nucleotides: TGCAGTGCTAGAAGGTCAGGGGACTACTATGGCTACACCTTC. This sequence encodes CSARRSGDYYGYTF.

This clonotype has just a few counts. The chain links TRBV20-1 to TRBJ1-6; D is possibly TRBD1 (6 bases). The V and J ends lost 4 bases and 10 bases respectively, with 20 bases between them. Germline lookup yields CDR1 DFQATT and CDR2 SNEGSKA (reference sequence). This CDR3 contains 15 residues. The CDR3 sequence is CSATVRGIVWSPLHF. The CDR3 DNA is TGCAGTGCTACGGTGAGGGGGATCGTTTGGTCACCCCTCCACTTT.